This entry lists 31 T cell receptor beta chains sequenced from one sample in a study of regulatory T cells in long-lasting Graves disease. In building TCR beta libraries, iRepertoire HTBI primers were used together with Arm-PCR of CDR3 regions. MiXCR, run by TCRdb on the multiplex PCR reads, gives a single entry per CDR3 protein. The table has roughly 420,000 distinct CDR3 sequences, 15% to 19% seen once. The time point: newly diagnosed GD, antithyroid drugs for less than 3 months. PBMCs provided the RNA from which the TCR library was made. The sequences come from peripheral blood mononuclear cells (PBMCs), collected at new diagnosis, from a patient treated with antithyroid drugs. These TCRs come from a female donor with Graves disease.

This clonotype has just a few counts. The chain joins TRBV28 to TRBJ2-5, with 9 positions matching TRBD1. J gave up 6 bases and V 8 bases, and 10 bases lay outside the gene matches. Germline V gene lookup returns CDR1 MDHEN and CDR2 SYDVKM. This CDR3 comprises 14 residues. The CDR3 DNA is TGTGCCAGCGGACGGACAGGGGCTATCCAGACCCAGTACTTC. Amino acids: CASGRTGAIQTQYF.

This clonotype was recorded a few times. This chain connects TRBV20-1 to TRBJ2-5; D ambiguous. V shed 3 bases and J shed 6 bases, with 17 bases lying between them. Germline-derived CDR1 and CDR2 are DFQATT and SNEGSKA (reference sequence). CDR3 length: 14 residues. The CDR3 here is CSASLGRLGKTQYF. The CDR3 region has the DNA TGCAGTGCTAGTCTTGGACGCCTAGGGAAGACCCAGTACTTC.

This clonotype was counted many times. The V call is TRBV7-9, the J call TRBJ2-7; D is perhaps TRBD2 (5 bases). The ends were cut back, 5 bases at V and 2 bases at J, with 10 bases in the middle. CDR1 SEHNR and CDR2 FQNEAQ come from the germline V gene (reference sequence). This CDR3 has 13 residues. The CDR3 loop is CASSARETYEQYF. CDR3 DNA: TGTGCCAGCAGCGCAAGGGAGACCTACGAGCAGTACTTC.

This clonotype was recorded many times. V and J are TRBV19 and TRBJ2-1; no clear D. Germline CDR1 reads LNHDA; CDR2 reads SQIVND (reference sequence). V lost 1 base, J lost 0 bases, and 16 bases lay in between. The CDR3 loop spans 18 amino acids. This chain's CDR3 is CASSIGTTRWSSYNEQFF. The CDR3 coding sequence is TGTGCCAGTAGTATAGGGACGACACGCTGGAGCTCCTACAATGAGCAGTTCTTC.

CDR3 nucleotide sequence: TGTGCCAGCAGCTCCCGTTTTCCGGGACAGAGGGTTGGTCAGAACACTGAAGCTTTCTTT. Its translation: CASSSRFPGQRVGQNTEAFF. The chain employs TRBV11-2 and TRBJ1-1; 7 bases match TRBD1. CDR3 size: 20 residues. The germline gives CDR1 SGHAT, CDR2 FQNNGV. The V gene end was trimmed by 4 bases and the J gene end by 1 base; junction bases not matched to a gene: 21.

At least ten counts were recorded for this clonotype. The rearrangement uses TRBV11-2 and TRBJ2-5; TRBD2 is a possible D gene (5 bases). Germline CDR1 SGHAT, CDR2 FQNNGV. The CDR3 has 16 amino acids. V lost 0 bases, J lost 5 bases, and 16 bases lay in between. CDR3 region: CASSLDHDLEVETQYF. Here the CDR3 DNA reads TGTGCCAGCAGCTTAGATCACGACCTGGAGGTGGAGACCCAGTACTTC.

This clonotype showed up many times. The rearrangement uses TRBV10-3 and TRBJ1-4; possible D gene TRBD1, 5 bases. The CDR3 length is 13 residues. The germline V and J ends were trimmed by 10 bases and 8 bases, with 17 bases remaining between them. From germline, CDR1 is ENHRY and CDR2 SYGVKD. The CDR3 loop is CASTGVNAEKLFF. The CDR3 DNA is TGTGCCAGCACGGGGGTTAATGCGGAAAAACTGTTTTTT.

A word on this clonotype: A much larger clone differs from this one at a single base, so this may be a read error. The chain combines TRBV7-9 with TRBJ1-1; TRBD1 matches 10 bases. Germline V lookup: CDR1 SEHNR, CDR2 FQNEAQ (reference sequence). This CDR3 is built from 15 residues. V shed 6 bases, J shed 7 bases, and the junction held 11 bases outside the gene matches. For the CDR3, the DNA is TGTGCCAGCAGACAACCCGGGACAGGGGTGATTGAAGCTTTCTTT. This gives the protein CASRQPGTGVIEAFF.

This clonotype came up many times. The genes are TRBV20-1 and TRBJ2-7, with 12 positions matching TRBD2. Germline CDR1 reads DFQATT; CDR2 reads SNEGSKA (reference sequence). V dropped 0 bases and J dropped 2; count of bases not matched to a gene: 5. The CDR3 has 16 residues. CDR3 loop: CSARDRASGRAYEQYF. CDR3 DNA: TGCAGTGCTAGAGATCGGGCTAGCGGGAGGGCCTACGAGCAGTACTTC.

This clonotype was seen ten or more times. The chain has TRBV6-2 or TRBV6-3 and TRBJ2-3, with TRBD2 matching 7 bases. V trimming: 0 bases; J trimming: 6 bases; junction bases outside the gene matches: 3. This CDR3 comprises 14 residues. Looked up from germline, CDR1 is MNHEY and CDR2 is SVGEGT. Here the CDR3 reads CASSYSDSGDTQYF. As DNA, the CDR3 is TGTGCCAGCAGTTACTCGGATAGCGGGGATACGCAGTATTTT.

This clonotype was seen a handful of times. The J gene is TRBJ1-1, the V gene TRBV5-1; unclear D gene. CDR1 is SGHRS, CDR2 YFSETQ, per germline. The germline V and J ends were trimmed by 5 bases and 4 bases, with 12 bases remaining between them. This CDR3 contains 13 residues. In DNA form, the CDR3 reads TGCGCCAGCAGGTATGGAGGTGGCACTGAAGCTTTCTTT. It yields the protein CASRYGGGTEAFF.

This clonotype appeared a few times. The gene calls are TRBV4-3 and TRBJ2-5; 7 nucleotides align to TRBD2. The CDR3 consists of 22 residues. Germline CDR1 is LGHNA and CDR2 is YSLEER. J gave up 3 bases and V 6 bases, and 31 bases lay outside the gene matches. The CDR3 DNA reads TGCGCCAGCAGAACCGAAAAACGTAGTGGGAGGGCCATCGGGGGTAGGGAAGAGACCCAGTACTTC. Translated, it gives CASRTEKRSGRAIGGREETQYF.

This clonotype has a count of ten or more. The V gene is TRBV7-9, the J gene TRBJ1-1, with unresolved D. CDR1 is SEHNR, CDR2 FQNEAQ, per germline (reference sequence). The V and J ends lost 3 bases and 1 base respectively, with 12 bases between them. The length of the CDR3 is 15 residues. CDR3 sequence: CASSLLGGGNTEAFF. CDR3 DNA sequence: TGTGCCAGCAGCTTGCTCGGCGGAGGGAACACTGAAGCTTTCTTT. Complete variable domain (other parts from reference TRBV7-9 and TRBJ1-1): DTGVSQNPRHKITKRGQNVTFRCDPISEHNRLYWYRQTLGQGPEFLTYFQNEAQLEKSRLLSDRFSAERPKGSFSTLEIQRTEQGDSAMYLCASSLLGGGNTEAFFGQGTRLTVV.

The CDR3 bases are TGTGCCAGCAGCCCTATAACGGGGAGCACAGATACGCAGTATTTT. Translated, it gives CASSPITGSTDTQYF. The rearrangement joins TRBV7-3 to TRBJ2-3, with a possible D match to TRBD2 (5 bases). From germline, CDR1 is SGHTA and CDR2 FQGTGA. CDR3 size: 15 residues. V dropped 5 bases and J dropped 0 bases, with 12 bases sitting between them.

The rearrangement links TRBV15 to TRBJ1-6; 7 bases agree with TRBD1. Looked up from germline, CDR1 is LNHNV and CDR2 is YYDKDF (reference sequence). The CDR3 covers 14 residues. The V gene end was trimmed by 3 bases and the J gene end by 9 bases; junction bases not matched to a gene: 5. The CDR3: CATSRRDSGSPLHF. The CDR3, as DNA: TGTGCCACCAGCAGGAGGGACAGTGGTTCACCCCTCCACTTT. Variable domain in full (rest from reference TRBV15 and TRBJ1-6): DAMVIQNPRYQVTQFGKPVTLSCSQTLNHNVMYWYQQKSSQAPKLLFHYYDKDFNNEADTPDNFQSRRPNTSFCFLDIRSPGLGDTAMYLCATSRRDSGSPLHFGNGTRLTVT.

This clonotype was observed a handful of times. The chain couples TRBV29-1 to TRBJ2-1, with 8 bases aligning to TRBD2. CDR1 is SQVTM and CDR2 is ANQGSEA in the germline V gene. The CDR3 covers 14 residues. The trim removed 6 bases at V and 6 bases at J, leaving 10 bases unmatched. The CDR3 loop reads CSVKPGLVINEQFF. The DNA of the CDR3 is TGCAGCGTAAAACCGGGACTAGTCATCAATGAGCAGTTCTTC.

This clonotype has a count of ten or more. The chain has TRBV9 and TRBJ2-5, with D hard to call. CDR1 and CDR2 (germline): SGDLS, YYNGEE. Trimming stripped 0 bases from V and 1 base from J, with 10 bases between. The length of the CDR3 is 15 residues. This CDR3 reads CASSVDPGIQETQYF. The CDR3 nucleotides are TGTGCCAGCAGCGTAGACCCGGGTATCCAAGAGACCCAGTACTTC.

This clonotype was detected ten times or more. The rearrangement uses TRBV29-1 and TRBJ2-1; 13 positions match TRBD2. The germline CDR1 and CDR2 sequences are SQVTM and ANQGSEA. The J segment lost 6 bases and the V segment lost 2 bases, leaving 22 bases of the junction unmatched. CDR3 length: 21 residues. The CDR3 nucleotides read TGCAGCGTTGAACTGTTGATCTGGACTAGCGGGGGACCCACGACCTTCAATGAGCAGTTCTTC. Protein: CSVELLIWTSGGPTTFNEQFF.

This sequence joins TRBV25-1 and TRBJ2-7, with 7 bases that match TRBD1. Looked up from germline, CDR1 is MGHDK and CDR2 is SYGVNS. CDR3 length equals 14 residues. The trim removed 3 bases at V and 6 bases at J, leaving 8 bases unmatched. The CDR3 here is CASSDSKTGAEQYF. For the CDR3, the DNA is TGTGCCAGCAGTGATTCCAAAACAGGGGCCGAGCAGTACTTC.

This clonotype came up many times. This rearrangement joins TRBV3-1 to TRBJ2-3, with 9 bases lining up with TRBD1. In germline, CDR1 is LGHDT, CDR2 YNNKEL (reference sequence). After removal of 3 bases from V and 6 bases from J, the junction contained 7 bases not matched to a gene. This CDR3 region has 15 residues. DNA of the CDR3: TGTGCCAGCAGCCATCCGGGACAGGGTATGGATACGCAGTATTTT. As protein: CASSHPGQGMDTQYF.

This clonotype has at least ten counts. The rearrangement joins TRBV29-1 to TRBJ1-3; no firm D call. The V and J ends lost 2 bases and 6 bases respectively, with 11 bases between them. Germline V lookup: CDR1 SQVTM, CDR2 ANQGSEA. The CDR3 length is 13 residues. The chain's CDR3 is CSVEPLTENTIYF. The DNA for the CDR3 is TGCAGCGTTGAACCCCTAACAGAAAACACCATATATTTT.

V is TRBV7-9 and J is TRBJ2-5; possibly TRBD1 or TRBD2 for D (7 bases each). Germline lookup yields CDR1 SEHNR and CDR2 FQNEAQ (reference sequence). The ends were cut back, 7 bases at V and 3 bases at J, with 18 bases in the middle. This CDR3 region has 15 residues. The CDR3 DNA is TGTGCCAGCAACCGACAGGGCGGGAGAGAAGAGACCCAGTACTTC. Protein sequence: CASNRQGGREETQYF.

The J gene is TRBJ2-7, the V gene TRBV19, with 14 nucleotides matching TRBD2. Germline trimming cut 4 bases from V and 2 bases from J; bases unmatched to any gene: 7. Germline lookup yields CDR1 LNHDA and CDR2 SQIVND (reference sequence). CDR3 length equals 17 residues. The DNA of the CDR3 is TGTGCCAGTAGTACCAATGGACTAGCGGGAGGCACCTACGAGCAGTACTTC. It yields the protein CASSTNGLAGGTYEQYF.

Many counts were recorded for this clonotype. The rearrangement links TRBV15 to TRBJ2-4; 8 bases fit TRBD1. CDR3 length: 17 residues. Per germline, CDR1 LNHNV and CDR2 YYDKDF (reference sequence). Trimming at V came to 4 bases and at J to 3 bases, leaving 11 bases not matched to a gene. The DNA for the CDR3 is TGTGCCACCAGCACCGACAGGGGAATTGATGACAAAAACATTCAGTACTTC. Its translation: CATSTDRGIDDKNIQYF. Filled out from reference TRBV15 and TRBJ2-4, the complete variable domain reads DAMVIQNPRYQVTQFGKPVTLSCSQTLNHNVMYWYQQKSSQAPKLLFHYYDKDFNNEADTPDNFQSRRPNTSFCFLDIRSPGLGDTAMYLCATSTDRGIDDKNIQYFGAGTRLSVL.

This clonotype was seen ten or more times. V usage is TRBV6-2 or TRBV6-3 and J usage is TRBJ1-5; D gene unclear. Germline values: CDR1 MNHEY, CDR2 SVGEGT. CDR3 length: 13 residues. Trimming pared 5 bases from V and 7 bases from J, leaving 12 bases between. CDR3 residues: CASSDRERQPQHF. The DNA for the CDR3 is TGTGCCAGCAGTGACCGGGAGCGCCAGCCCCAGCATTTT.

V gene TRBV6-9 combines with J gene TRBJ2-7; D is perhaps TRBD2 (6 bases). The CDR3 is 14 amino acids. The V and J ends lost 4 bases and 4 bases respectively, with 14 bases between them. Germline V gene sequence: CDR1 MNHGY, CDR2 SVAAGI. The CDR3 sequence is CASSSGAGPYEQYF. The CDR3 DNA reads TGTGCCAGCAGTTCGGGCGCGGGGCCGTACGAGCAGTACTTC.

This clonotype turned up a few times. The chain links TRBV6-1 to TRBJ2-3; no reliable D call. Trimming stripped 3 bases from V and 0 bases from J, with 7 bases between. The CDR3 contains 14 residues. Germline V gene lookup returns CDR1 MNHNS and CDR2 SASEGT. In nucleotides, the CDR3 is TGTGCCAGCAGTGACAGTCCTAGCACAGATACGCAGTATTTT. It encodes CASSDSPSTDTQYF.

The rearrangement links TRBV5-1 to TRBJ2-3; 10 nucleotides match TRBD2. J was trimmed by 6 bases and V by 4 bases; bases with no gene match: 11. The CDR3 consists of 16 residues. The germline gives CDR1 SGHRS, CDR2 YFSETQ. CDR3 sequence reads: CASSRSPSGGGDTQYF. In nucleotides, the CDR3 is TGCGCCAGCAGCCGAAGCCCCAGCGGGGGGGGGGATACGCAGTATTTT.

This clonotype has ten or more counts. V usage is TRBV6-2 or TRBV6-3 and J usage is TRBJ2-7, with D perhaps matching TRBD1 (5 bases). Germline CDR1 MNHEY, CDR2 SVGEGT. This CDR3 is 13 amino acids long. Deletions cut 2 bases from V and 3 bases from J, with 8 bases between. The CDR3 is CASSYQGYYEQYF. CDR3 nucleotide sequence: TGTGCCAGCAGTTACCAGGGATACTACGAGCAGTACTTC.

This chain links TRBV6-1 with TRBJ2-1; tentative D call: TRBD1 (6 bases). Germline V CDR1 and CDR2: MNHNS, SASEGT. V lost 6 bases, J lost 4 bases, and 13 bases lay in between. CDR3 length equals 14 residues. CDR3: CASSRTDRYNEQFF. The CDR3 region has the DNA TGTGCCAGCAGCAGGACAGATCGATACAATGAGCAGTTCTTC.

This clonotype showed up many times. The V gene is TRBV7-2, the J gene TRBJ2-7; 10 bases map to TRBD1. This CDR3 has 13 amino acids. CDR1 and CDR2 (germline): SGHTA, FQGNSA. V lost 9 bases to trimming and J lost 2 bases; unmatched junction nucleotides: 4. The CDR3, as DNA: TGTGCCAGTGGACAGGGGGGTCCCTACGAGCAGTACTTC. Residues: CASGQGGPYEQYF.